This is a list of T cell receptor beta chains from one sample in a study of blood T cells in healthy people across ages. TCRdb reprocessed the 5' RACE reads with MiXCR, giving one entry per CDR3 protein. The table includes 550,000 to 750,000 distinct CDR3 sequences, over 20% detected once. Sequencing was done on a sample of blood. All receptors derive from a man aged 65 to 79 in good health. Both conserved end residues are part of each CDR3. D genes are given only for firm matches. Rows may omit the clone size; those that give it use once, few, many or a size class.

V gene: TRBV20-1
J gene: TRBJ2-5
D gene: .
clone size: .
CDR3 protein: CSARDQRGTHLRSETQYF
CDR3 DNA: TGCAGTGCTAGAGATCAGAGGGGAACCCACCTCCGATCGGAGACCCAGTACTTC

V gene: TRBV6-2/TRBV6-3
J gene: TRBJ2-3
D gene: TRBD2
clone size: few
CDR3 protein: CASSYSKFVGAGGTDTQYF
CDR3 DNA: TGTGCCAGCAGTTACTCGAAGTTCGTAGGAGCGGGAGGCACAGATACGCAGTATTTT

V gene: TRBV5-1
J gene: TRBJ1-1
D gene: .
clone size: .
CDR3 protein: CASSLGGPNTEAFF
CDR3 DNA: TGCGCCAGCAGCTTGGGGGGCCCGAACACTGAAGCTTTCTTT

V gene: TRBV9
J gene: TRBJ2-5
D gene: TRBD2
clone size: .
CDR3 protein: CASSSLAGDGETQYF
CDR3 DNA: TGTGCCAGCAGCTCCTTAGCGGGAGACGGGGAGACCCAGTACTTC

V gene: TRBV5-5
J gene: TRBJ1-5
D gene: TRBD1
clone size: few
CDR3 protein: CASSLAGDRINQPQHF
CDR3 DNA: TGTGCCAGCAGCTTGGCTGGGGACAGGATTAATCAGCCCCAGCATTTT

V gene: TRBV20-1
J gene: TRBJ2-3
D gene: .
clone size: few
CDR3 protein: CSAREGASSTDTQYF
CDR3 DNA: TGCAGTGCTAGAGAGGGAGCCTCGAGCACAGATACGCAGTATTTT

V gene: TRBV5-1
J gene: TRBJ2-5
D gene: TRBD1
clone size: .
CDR3 protein: CASSPGQSSTLRETQYF
CDR3 DNA: TGCGCCAGCAGCCCGGGACAGTCGTCCACTCTCAGGGAGACCCAGTACTTC

V gene: TRBV27
J gene: TRBJ2-7
D gene: TRBD1
clone size: .
CDR3 protein: CATSPGQEYEQYF
CDR3 DNA: TGTGCCACCAGCCCGGGACAGGAATACGAGCAGTACTTC

V gene: TRBV6-6
J gene: TRBJ2-1
D gene: .
clone size: few
CDR3 protein: CASLFDGGRNEQFF
CDR3 DNA: TGTGCCAGCCTATTCGACGGAGGGAGAAATGAGCAGTTCTTC

V gene: TRBV11-2
J gene: TRBJ2-2
D gene: TRBD2
clone size: .
CDR3 protein: CASSLFSWTSSNTGELFF
CDR3 DNA: TGTGCCAGCAGCTTATTCTCTTGGACTAGTTCGAACACCGGGGAGCTGTTTTTT

V gene: TRBV5-4
J gene: TRBJ2-1
D gene: TRBD2
clone size: few
CDR3 protein: CASSPRGGSTYNEQFF
CDR3 DNA: TGTGCCAGCAGCCCGAGGGGCGGGAGCACCTACAATGAGCAGTTCTTC

V gene: TRBV27
J gene: TRBJ1-2
D gene: .
clone size: many
CDR3 protein: CASSPGRGDYGYTF
CDR3 DNA: TGTGCCAGCAGTCCGGGACGGGGGGACTATGGCTACACCTTC

V gene: TRBV28
J gene: TRBJ2-3
D gene: .
clone size: .
CDR3 protein: CASSPVNSDTQYF
CDR3 DNA: TGTGCCAGCAGTCCGGTTAATTCAGATACGCAGTATTTT

V gene: TRBV12-3/TRBV12-4
J gene: TRBJ2-7
D gene: .
clone size: .
CDR3 protein: CASSSRQDPSSYEQYF
CDR3 DNA: TGTGCCAGCTCCTCAAGACAGGACCCAAGCTCCTACGAGCAGTACTTC

V gene: TRBV28
J gene: TRBJ2-2
D gene: .
clone size: few
CDR3 protein: CASSLAGSGELFF
CDR3 DNA: TGTGCCAGCAGTTTAGCAGGCTCCGGGGAGCTGTTTTTT

V gene: TRBV29-1
J gene: TRBJ1-2
D gene: TRBD1
clone size: .
CDR3 protein: CSVGDRGLTNYGYTF
CDR3 DNA: TGCAGCGTTGGCGACAGGGGGCTAACTAACTATGGCTACACCTTC

V gene: TRBV11-3
J gene: TRBJ2-1
D gene: TRBD2
clone size: .
CDR3 protein: CTSSRGGSSSYNEQFF
CDR3 DNA: TGTACCAGCAGCCGGGGGGGCAGCAGCTCCTACAATGAGCAGTTCTTC

V gene: TRBV9
J gene: TRBJ2-3
D gene: TRBD2
clone size: many
CDR3 protein: CASSAIAGGTDTQYF
CDR3 DNA: TGTGCCAGCAGCGCAATAGCGGGAGGTACAGATACGCAGTATTTT

V gene: TRBV28
J gene: TRBJ2-3
D gene: TRBD2
clone size: .
CDR3 protein: CASSFQSGSWADTQYF
CDR3 DNA: TGTGCCAGCAGTTTTCAGAGCGGGAGTTGGGCAGATACGCAGTATTTT

V gene: TRBV4-3
J gene: TRBJ1-2
D gene: TRBD1
clone size: .
CDR3 protein: CASSQEPGGTYGYTF
CDR3 DNA: TGCGCCAGCAGCCAAGAGCCAGGGGGCACCTATGGCTACACCTTC

V gene: TRBV6-1
J gene: TRBJ2-7
D gene: .
clone size: .
CDR3 protein: CASSAYTPYF
CDR3 DNA: TGTGCCAGCAGTGCCTATACCCCTTACTTC

V gene: TRBV20-1
J gene: TRBJ1-3
D gene: TRBD1
clone size: .
CDR3 protein: CSARKTGDSGNTIYF
CDR3 DNA: TGCAGTGCTAGAAAGACAGGGGACTCTGGAAACACCATATATTTT

V gene: TRBV20-1
J gene: TRBJ2-5
D gene: .
clone size: few
CDR3 protein: CSARDFEETQYF
CDR3 DNA: TGCAGTGCGCGGGACTTCGAAGAGACCCAGTACTTC

V gene: TRBV6-1
J gene: TRBJ1-5
D gene: TRBD1
clone size: .
CDR3 protein: CASSPGTGGGQPQHF
CDR3 DNA: TGTGCCAGCAGTCCCGGGACAGGGGGTGGTCAGCCCCAGCATTTT

V gene: TRBV7-8
J gene: TRBJ2-1
D gene: TRBD2
clone size: many
CDR3 protein: CASSFPRLAGGYNEQFF
CDR3 DNA: TGTGCCAGCAGCTTCCCTAGACTAGCGGGAGGATACAATGAGCAGTTCTTC